This T cell receptor (beta chain) was obtained from a study of blood T cell repertoires in COVID-19. Across the study: Sites across the United States, Italy and Spain contributed samples from acute and convalescent COVID-19.

Germline V lookup: CDR1 KGHSH, CDR2 LQKENI. This CDR3 contains 16 residues. The V end was cut by 5 bases, the J end by 6 bases, with 20 bases between. Original processing methods: Counts of nucleated cells, estimated from reference gene primer amplification, were obtained. Assay used: immunoSEQ multiplex PCR; TCRdb lists only in-frame clones, some missing. Clonal size and the V and J genes are those of that table, whereas D and trimming came from the DNA. The sample lists around 250,000 clones; 85% to 90% were seen once. Sample: PBMCs or T cells enriched from blood (not recorded which). The receptor was isolated from a man aged 18-30 years who had recovered from COVID-19. This rearrangement joins TRBV18 to TRBJ2-1; a possible D gene is TRBD2 (7 bases). This CDR3 is CASSRNGGRFGNEQFF. In DNA, the CDR3 is TGTGCCAGCTCAAGAAACGGGGGGCGCTTCGGCAATGAGCAGTTCTTC.